This note documents a single T cell receptor (beta chain) sequence. The data originate from a study of T cell changes during pregnancy in multiple sclerosis. The germline V and J ends were trimmed by 2 bases and 4 bases, with 30 bases remaining between them. In germline, CDR1 is MGHRA, CDR2 YSYEKL. CDR3 length: 21 amino acids. The assay was immunoSEQ multiplex PCR, and TCRdb's table has in-frame clones only and misses some. The table lists fewer than 65,000 clones, 92% of them singletons. This chain links TRBV4-1 with TRBJ2-1, with D perhaps being TRBD1 or TRBD2 (9 bases each). The receptor comes from a female donor with multiple sclerosis, enrolled in a pregnancy study. The sequencing here drew on CD4+ T cells from peripheral blood mononuclear cells, taken after pregnancy. The CDR3 here is CASSQSEGQGRLADLYNEQFF. The CDR3 bases are TGCGCCAGCAGCCAAAGCGAAGGACAGGGGCGACTAGCGGACCTTTACAATGAGCAGTTCTTC.